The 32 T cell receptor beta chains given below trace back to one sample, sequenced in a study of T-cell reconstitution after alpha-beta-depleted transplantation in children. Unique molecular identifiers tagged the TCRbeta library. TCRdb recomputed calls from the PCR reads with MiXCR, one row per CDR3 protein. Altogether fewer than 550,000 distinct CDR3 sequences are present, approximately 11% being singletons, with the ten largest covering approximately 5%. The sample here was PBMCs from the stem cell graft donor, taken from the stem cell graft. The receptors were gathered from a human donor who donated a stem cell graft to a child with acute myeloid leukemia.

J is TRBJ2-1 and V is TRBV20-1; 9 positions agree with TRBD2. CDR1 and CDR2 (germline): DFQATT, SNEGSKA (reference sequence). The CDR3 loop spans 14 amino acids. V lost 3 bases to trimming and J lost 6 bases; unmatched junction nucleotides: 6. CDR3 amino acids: CSARGRGGFNEQFF. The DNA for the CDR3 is TGCAGTGCTAGGGGGCGGGGGGGCTTCAATGAGCAGTTCTTC.

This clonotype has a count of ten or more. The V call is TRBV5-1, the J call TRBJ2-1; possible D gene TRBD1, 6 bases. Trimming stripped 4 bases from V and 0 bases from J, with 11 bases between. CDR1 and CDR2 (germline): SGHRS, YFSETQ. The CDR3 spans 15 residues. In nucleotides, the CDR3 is TGCGCCAGCAGCATTCAGGGGAGCTCCTACAATGAGCAGTTCTTC. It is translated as CASSIQGSSYNEQFF.

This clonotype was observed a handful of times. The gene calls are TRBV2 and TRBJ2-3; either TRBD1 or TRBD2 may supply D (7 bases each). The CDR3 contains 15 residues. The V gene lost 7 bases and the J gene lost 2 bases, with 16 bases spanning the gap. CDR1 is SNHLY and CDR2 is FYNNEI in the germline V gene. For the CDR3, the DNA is TGTGCCAGCAAAGTGCAGGGGGGGGTCACAGATACGCAGTATTTT. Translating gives CASKVQGGVTDTQYF. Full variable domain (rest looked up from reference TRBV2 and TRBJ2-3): EPEVTQTPSHQVTQMGQEVILRCVPISNHLYFYWYRQILGQKVEFLVSFYNNEISEKSEIFDDQFSVERPDGSNFTLKIRSTKLEDSAMYFCASKVQGGVTDTQYFGPGTRLTVL.

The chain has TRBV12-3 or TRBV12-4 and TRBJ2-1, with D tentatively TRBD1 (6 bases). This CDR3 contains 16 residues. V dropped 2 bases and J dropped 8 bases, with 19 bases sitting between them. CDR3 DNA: TGTGCCAGCAGTTTAATTTCCCAGGGGATCTTGTATGAGCAGTTCTTC. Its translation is CASSLISQGILYEQFF.

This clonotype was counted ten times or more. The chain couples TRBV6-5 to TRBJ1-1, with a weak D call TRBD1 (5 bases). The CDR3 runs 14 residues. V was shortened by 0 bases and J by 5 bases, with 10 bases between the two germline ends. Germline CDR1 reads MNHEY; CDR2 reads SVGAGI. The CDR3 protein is CASSYSQGRTEAFF. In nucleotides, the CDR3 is TGTGCCAGCAGTTACTCTCAGGGAAGAACTGAAGCTTTCTTT.

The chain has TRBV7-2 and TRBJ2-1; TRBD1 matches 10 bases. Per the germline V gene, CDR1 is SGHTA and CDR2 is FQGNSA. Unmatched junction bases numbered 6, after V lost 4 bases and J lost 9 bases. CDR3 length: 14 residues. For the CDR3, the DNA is TGTGCCAGCAGCTACCGACAGGGGGCGAGTGAGCAGTTCTTC. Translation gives CASSYRQGASEQFF.

In DNA, the CDR3 is TGCGCCAGCAGCTCTGAACAGGGGAATCAGCCCCAGCATTTT. The encoded protein is CASSSEQGNQPQHF. The V and J genes are TRBV4-3 and TRBJ1-5; 7 nucleotides align to TRBD1. CDR1 and CDR2 from the germline V gene are LGHNA and YSLEER. CDR3 size: 14 residues. Trimming at V came to 5 bases and at J to 4 bases, leaving 5 bases not matched to a gene.

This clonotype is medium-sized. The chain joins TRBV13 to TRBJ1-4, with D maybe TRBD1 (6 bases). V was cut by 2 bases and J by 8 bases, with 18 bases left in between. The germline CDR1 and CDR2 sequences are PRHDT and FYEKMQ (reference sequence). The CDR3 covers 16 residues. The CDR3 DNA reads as TGTGCCAGCAGCTTAACGACAGGCGAGCTAACGGAAAAACTGTTTTTT. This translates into CASSLTTGELTEKLFF.

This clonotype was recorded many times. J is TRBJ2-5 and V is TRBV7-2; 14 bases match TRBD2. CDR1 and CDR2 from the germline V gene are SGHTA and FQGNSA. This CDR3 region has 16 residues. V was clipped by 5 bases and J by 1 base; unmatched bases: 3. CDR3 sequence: CASSKGLAGGQETQYF. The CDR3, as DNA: TGTGCCAGCAGCAAAGGACTAGCGGGGGGCCAAGAGACCCAGTACTTC.

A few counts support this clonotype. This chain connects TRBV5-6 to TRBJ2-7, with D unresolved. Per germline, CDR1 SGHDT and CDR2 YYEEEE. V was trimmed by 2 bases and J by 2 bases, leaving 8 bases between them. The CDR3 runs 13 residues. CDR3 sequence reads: CASSFSATYEQYV. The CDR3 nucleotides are TGTGCCAGCAGCTTCTCGGCCACCTACGAGCAGTACGTC.

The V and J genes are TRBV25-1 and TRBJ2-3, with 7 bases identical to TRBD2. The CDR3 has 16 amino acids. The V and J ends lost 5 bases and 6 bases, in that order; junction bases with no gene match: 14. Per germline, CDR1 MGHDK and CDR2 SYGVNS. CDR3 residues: CASSRSPSGPQDTQYF. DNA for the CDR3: TGTGCCAGCAGTCGGTCTCCTAGCGGCCCCCAGGATACGCAGTATTTT. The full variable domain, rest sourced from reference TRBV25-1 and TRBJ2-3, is EADIYQTPRYLVIGTGKKITLECSQTMGHDKMYWYQQDPGMELHLIHYSYGVNSTEKGDLSSESTVSRIRTEHFPLTLESARPSHTSQYLCASSRSPSGPQDTQYFGPGTRLTVL.

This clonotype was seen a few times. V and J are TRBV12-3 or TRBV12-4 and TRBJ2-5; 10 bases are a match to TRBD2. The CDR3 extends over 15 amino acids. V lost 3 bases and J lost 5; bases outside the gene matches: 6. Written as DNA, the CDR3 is TGTGCCAGCAGTTTCCCCACTAGCGGGGTGGAGACCCAGTACTTC. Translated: CASSFPTSGVETQYF.

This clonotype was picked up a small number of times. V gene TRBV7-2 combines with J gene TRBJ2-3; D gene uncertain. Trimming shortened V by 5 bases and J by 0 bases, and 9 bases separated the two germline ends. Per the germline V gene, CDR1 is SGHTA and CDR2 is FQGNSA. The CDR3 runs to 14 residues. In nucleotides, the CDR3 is TGTGCCAGCAGCACCATGTCTAGCACAGATACGCAGTATTTT. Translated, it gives CASSTMSSTDTQYF.

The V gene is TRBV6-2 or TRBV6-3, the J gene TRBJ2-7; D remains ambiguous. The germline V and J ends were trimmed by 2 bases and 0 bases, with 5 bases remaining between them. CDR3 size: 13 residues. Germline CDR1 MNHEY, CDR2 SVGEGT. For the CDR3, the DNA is TGTGCCAGCAGTTACCGATCCTCCTACGAGCAGTACGTC. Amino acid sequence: CASSYRSSYEQYV.

The CDR3 protein is CASSLGQGWYEQYF. For the CDR3, the DNA is TGTGCCAGCAGCTTAGGGCAGGGGTGGTACGAGCAGTACTTC. V and J are TRBV7-9 and TRBJ2-7; D is perhaps TRBD1 (6 bases). CDR1 and CDR2 from the germline V gene are SEHNR and FQNEAQ (reference sequence). Trimming pared 1 base from V and 4 bases from J, leaving 11 bases between. The CDR3 runs 14 residues.

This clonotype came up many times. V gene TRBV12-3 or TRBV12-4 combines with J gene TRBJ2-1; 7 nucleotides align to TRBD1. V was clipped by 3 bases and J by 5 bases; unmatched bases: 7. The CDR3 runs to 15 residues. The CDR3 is CASSLTGSGDNEQFF. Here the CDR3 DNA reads TGTGCCAGCAGTTTGACAGGGAGTGGGGACAATGAGCAGTTCTTC.

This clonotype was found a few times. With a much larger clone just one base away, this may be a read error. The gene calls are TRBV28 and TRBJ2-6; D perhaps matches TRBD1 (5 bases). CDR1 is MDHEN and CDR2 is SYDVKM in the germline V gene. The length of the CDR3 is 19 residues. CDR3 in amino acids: CASTEGLFDISSGANGLTF. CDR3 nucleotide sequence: TGTGCCAGCACCGAAGGGTTGTTTGACATCTCCTCTGGGGCCAACGGCCTGACTTTC.

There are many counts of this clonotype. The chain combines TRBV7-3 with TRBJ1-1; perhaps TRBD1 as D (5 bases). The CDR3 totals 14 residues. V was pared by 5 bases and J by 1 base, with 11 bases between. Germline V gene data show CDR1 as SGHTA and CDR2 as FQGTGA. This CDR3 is CASSPGGTNTEAFF. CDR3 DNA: TGTGCCAGCAGCCCCGGGGGTACGAACACTGAAGCTTTCTTT.

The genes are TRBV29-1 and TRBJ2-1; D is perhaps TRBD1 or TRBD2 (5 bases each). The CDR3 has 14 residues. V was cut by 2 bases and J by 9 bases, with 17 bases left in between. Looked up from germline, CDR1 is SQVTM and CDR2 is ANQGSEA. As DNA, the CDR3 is TGCAGCGTTGAACCGACGGGGCGTGTAGGTGAGCAGTTCTTC. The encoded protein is CSVEPTGRVGEQFF.

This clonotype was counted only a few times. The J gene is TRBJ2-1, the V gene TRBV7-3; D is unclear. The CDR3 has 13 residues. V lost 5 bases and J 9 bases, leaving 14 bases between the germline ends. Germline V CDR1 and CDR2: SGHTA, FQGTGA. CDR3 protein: CASSLLPEAEQFF. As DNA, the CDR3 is TGTGCCAGCAGCCTCCTACCCGAGGCTGAGCAGTTCTTC.

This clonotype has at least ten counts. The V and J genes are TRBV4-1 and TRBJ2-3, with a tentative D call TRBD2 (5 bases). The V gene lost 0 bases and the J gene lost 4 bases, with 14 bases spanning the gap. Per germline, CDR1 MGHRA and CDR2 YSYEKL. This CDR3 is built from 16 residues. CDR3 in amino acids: CASSQESASRADTQYF. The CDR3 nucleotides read TGCGCCAGCAGCCAAGAGTCGGCTAGCCGGGCAGATACGCAGTATTTT.

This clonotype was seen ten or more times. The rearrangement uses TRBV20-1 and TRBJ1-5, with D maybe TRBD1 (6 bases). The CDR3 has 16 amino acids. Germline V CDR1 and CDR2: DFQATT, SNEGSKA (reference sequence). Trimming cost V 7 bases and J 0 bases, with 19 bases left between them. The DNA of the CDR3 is TGCAGTGGTCGAGGGGGACGGCTAGATAGCAATCAGCCCCAGCATTTT. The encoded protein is CSGRGGRLDSNQPQHF.

CDR3 sequence: CSARVPLLRPDTQYF. In DNA, the CDR3 is TGCAGTGCTAGAGTACCCCTGTTACGGCCGGATACGCAGTATTTT. The genes are TRBV20-1 and TRBJ2-3; the D is unclear. Germline CDR1 is DFQATT and CDR2 is SNEGSKA (reference sequence). Trimming took 1 base from V and 6 from J, leaving 17 bases between them. The length of the CDR3 is 15 residues.

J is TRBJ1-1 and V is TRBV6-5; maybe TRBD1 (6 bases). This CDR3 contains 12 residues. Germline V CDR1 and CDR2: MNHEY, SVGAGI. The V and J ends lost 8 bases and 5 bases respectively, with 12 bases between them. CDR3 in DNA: TGTGCCAGCGGAAACAGGGTTACTGAAGCTTTCTTT. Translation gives CASGNRVTEAFF.

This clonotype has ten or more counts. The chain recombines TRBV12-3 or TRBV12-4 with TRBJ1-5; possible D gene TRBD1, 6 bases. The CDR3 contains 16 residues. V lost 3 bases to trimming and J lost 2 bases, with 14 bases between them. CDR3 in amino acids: CASSFLQGEGNQPQHF. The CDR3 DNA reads TGTGCCAGCAGTTTCCTACAGGGTGAGGGCAATCAGCCCCAGCATTTT.

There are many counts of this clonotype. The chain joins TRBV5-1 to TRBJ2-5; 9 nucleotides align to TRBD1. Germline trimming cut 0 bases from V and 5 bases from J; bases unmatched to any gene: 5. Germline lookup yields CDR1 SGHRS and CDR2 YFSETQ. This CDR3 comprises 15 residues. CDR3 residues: CASSLGTGVQETQYF. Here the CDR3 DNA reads TGCGCCAGCAGCTTGGGGACAGGGGTCCAGGAGACCCAGTACTTC.

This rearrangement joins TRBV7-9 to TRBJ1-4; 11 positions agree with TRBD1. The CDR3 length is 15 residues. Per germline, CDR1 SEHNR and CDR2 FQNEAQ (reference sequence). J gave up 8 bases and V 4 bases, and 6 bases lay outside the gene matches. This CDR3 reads CASSSWGQGDEKLFF. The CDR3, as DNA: TGTGCCAGCAGCTCTTGGGGACAGGGGGACGAAAAACTGTTTTTT.

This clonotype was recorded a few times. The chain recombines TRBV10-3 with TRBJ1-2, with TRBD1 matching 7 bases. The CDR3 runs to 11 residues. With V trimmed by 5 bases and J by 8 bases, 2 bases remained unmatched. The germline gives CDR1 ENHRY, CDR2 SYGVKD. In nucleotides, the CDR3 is TGTGCCATCAGTACAGGGGACGGCTACACCTTC. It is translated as CAISTGDGYTF.

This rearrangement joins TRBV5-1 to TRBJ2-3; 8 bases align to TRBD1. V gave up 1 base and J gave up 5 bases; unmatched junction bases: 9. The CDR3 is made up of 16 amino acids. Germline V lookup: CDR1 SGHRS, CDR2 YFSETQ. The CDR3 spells CASSLSGGATEDTQYF. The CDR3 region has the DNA TGCGCCAGCAGCTTGTCAGGGGGCGCAACGGAAGATACGCAGTATTTT.

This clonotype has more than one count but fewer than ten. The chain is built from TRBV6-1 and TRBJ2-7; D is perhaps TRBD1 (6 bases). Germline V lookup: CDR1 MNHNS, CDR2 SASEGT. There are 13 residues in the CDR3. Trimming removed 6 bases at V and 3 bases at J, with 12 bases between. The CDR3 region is CASRSGTIYEQYF. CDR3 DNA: TGTGCCAGCAGATCCGGGACAATCTACGAGCAGTACTTC.

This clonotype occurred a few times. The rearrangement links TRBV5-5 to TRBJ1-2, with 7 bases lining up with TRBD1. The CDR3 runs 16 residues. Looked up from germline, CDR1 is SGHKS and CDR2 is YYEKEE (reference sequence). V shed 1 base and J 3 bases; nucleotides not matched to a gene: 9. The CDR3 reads CASSLSGTDVDYGYTF. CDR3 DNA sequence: TGTGCCAGCAGCTTGAGTGGGACAGATGTCGACTATGGCTACACCTTC.

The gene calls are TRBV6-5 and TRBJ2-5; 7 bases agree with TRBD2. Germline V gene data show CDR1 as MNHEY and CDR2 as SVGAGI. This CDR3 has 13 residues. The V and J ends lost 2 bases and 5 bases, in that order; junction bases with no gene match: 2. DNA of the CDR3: TGTGCCAGCAGTTACACTAGCGAGGAGACCCAGTACTTC. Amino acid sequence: CASSYTSEETQYF.